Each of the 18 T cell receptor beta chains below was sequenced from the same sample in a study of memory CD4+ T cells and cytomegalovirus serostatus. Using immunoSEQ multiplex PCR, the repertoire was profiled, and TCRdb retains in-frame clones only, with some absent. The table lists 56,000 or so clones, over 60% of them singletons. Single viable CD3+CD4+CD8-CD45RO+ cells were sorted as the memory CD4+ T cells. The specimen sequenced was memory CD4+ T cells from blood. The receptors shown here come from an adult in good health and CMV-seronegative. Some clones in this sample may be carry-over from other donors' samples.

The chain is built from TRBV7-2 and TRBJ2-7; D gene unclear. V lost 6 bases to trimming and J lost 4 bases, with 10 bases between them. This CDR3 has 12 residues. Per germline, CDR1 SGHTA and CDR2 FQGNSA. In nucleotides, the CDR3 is TGTGCCAGCAGTCCCGCAAGGTACGAGCAGTACTTC. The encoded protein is CASSPARYEQYF. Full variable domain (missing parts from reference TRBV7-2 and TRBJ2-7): GAGVSQSPSNKVTEKGKDVELRCDPISGHTALYWYRQSLGQGLEFLIYFQGNSAPDKSGLPSDRFSAERTGGSVSTLTIQRTQQEDSAVYLCASSPARYEQYFGPGTRLTVT.

CDR3 in DNA: TGTGCCAGCAGTGGAGTGGGCAGGGGTTATGAAGGCACTGAAGCTTTCTTT. It is translated as CASSGVGRGYEGTEAFF. V usage is TRBV28 and J usage is TRBJ1-1, with D perhaps TRBD1 (6 bases). Trimming removed 5 bases from V and 4 bases from J, with 23 bases in between. Germline loops: CDR1 MDHEN, CDR2 SYDVKM. This CDR3 comprises 17 residues.

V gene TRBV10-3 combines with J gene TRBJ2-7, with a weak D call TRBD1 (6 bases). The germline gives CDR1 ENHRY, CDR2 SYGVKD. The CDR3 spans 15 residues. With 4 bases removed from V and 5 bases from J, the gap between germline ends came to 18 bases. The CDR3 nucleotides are TGTGCCATCAGTGCCCTAAGAAACAGGGACCACGAGCAGTACTTC. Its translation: CAISALRNRDHEQYF.

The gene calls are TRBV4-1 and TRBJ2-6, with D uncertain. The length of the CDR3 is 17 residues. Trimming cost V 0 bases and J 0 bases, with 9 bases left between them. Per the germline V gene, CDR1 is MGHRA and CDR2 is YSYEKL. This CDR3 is CASSQEAWSSGANVLTF. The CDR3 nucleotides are TGCGCCAGCAGCCAAGAAGCTTGGAGCTCTGGGGCCAACGTCCTGACTTTC.

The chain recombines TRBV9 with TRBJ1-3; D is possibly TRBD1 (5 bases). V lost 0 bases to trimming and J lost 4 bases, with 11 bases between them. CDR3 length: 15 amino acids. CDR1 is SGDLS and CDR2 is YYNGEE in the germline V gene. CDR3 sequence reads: CASSVAPGRGNTIYF. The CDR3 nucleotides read TGTGCCAGCAGCGTAGCGCCGGGGCGCGGAAACACCATATATTTT. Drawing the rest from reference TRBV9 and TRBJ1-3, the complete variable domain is DSGVTQTPKHLITATGQRVTLRCSPRSGDLSVYWYQQSLDQGLQFLIQYYNGEERAKGNILERFSAQQFPDLHSELNLSSLELGDSALYFCASSVAPGRGNTIYFGEGSWLTVV.

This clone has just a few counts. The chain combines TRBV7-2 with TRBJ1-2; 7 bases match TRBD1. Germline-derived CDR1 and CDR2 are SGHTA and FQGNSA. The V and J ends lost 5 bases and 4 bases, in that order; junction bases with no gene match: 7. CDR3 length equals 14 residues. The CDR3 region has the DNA TGTGCCAGCAGCCGCGACAGGGAGTTCTATGGCTACACCTTC. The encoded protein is CASSRDREFYGYTF. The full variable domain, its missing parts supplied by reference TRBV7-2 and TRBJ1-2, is GAGVSQSPSNKVTEKGKDVELRCDPISGHTALYWYRQSLGQGLEFLIYFQGNSAPDKSGLPSDRFSAERTGGSVSTLTIQRTQQEDSAVYLCASSRDREFYGYTFGSGTRLTVV.

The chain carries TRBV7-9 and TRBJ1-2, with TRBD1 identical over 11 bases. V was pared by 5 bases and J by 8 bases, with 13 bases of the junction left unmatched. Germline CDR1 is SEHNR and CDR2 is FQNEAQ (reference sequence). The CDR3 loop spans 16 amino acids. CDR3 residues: CASSPGWTGGVRGYTF. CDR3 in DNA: TGTGCCAGCAGCCCGGGCTGGACAGGGGGCGTTAGGGGCTACACCTTC.

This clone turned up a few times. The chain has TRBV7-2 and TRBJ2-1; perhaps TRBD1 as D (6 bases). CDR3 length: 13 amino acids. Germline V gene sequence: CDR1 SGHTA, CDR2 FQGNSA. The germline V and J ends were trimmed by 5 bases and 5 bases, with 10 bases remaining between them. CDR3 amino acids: CASSLRTDNEQFF. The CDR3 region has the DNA TGTGCCAGCAGCCTCCGGACAGACAATGAGCAGTTCTTC.

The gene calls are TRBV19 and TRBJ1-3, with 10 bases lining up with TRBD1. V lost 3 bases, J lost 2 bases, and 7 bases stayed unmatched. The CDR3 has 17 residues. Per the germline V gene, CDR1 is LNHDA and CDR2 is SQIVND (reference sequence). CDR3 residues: CASSIGPGQGAGNTIYF. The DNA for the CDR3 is TGTGCCAGTAGTATTGGTCCCGGACAGGGGGCTGGAAACACCATATATTTT.

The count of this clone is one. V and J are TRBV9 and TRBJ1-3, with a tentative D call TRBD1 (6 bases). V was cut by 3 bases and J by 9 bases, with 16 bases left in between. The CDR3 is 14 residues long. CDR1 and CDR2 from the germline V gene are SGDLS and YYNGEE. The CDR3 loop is CASSGTAIGGTIYF. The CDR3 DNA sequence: TGTGCCAGCAGCGGGACAGCTATCGGGGGCACCATATATTTT.

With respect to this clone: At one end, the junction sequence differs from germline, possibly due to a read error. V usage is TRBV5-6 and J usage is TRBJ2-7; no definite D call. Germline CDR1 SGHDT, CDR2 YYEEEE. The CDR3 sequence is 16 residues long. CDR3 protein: CASSRGVAAYSYGQYF. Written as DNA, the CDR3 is TGTGCCAGCAGCCGAGGCGTCGCAGCCTACTCCTACGGGCAGTACTTC.

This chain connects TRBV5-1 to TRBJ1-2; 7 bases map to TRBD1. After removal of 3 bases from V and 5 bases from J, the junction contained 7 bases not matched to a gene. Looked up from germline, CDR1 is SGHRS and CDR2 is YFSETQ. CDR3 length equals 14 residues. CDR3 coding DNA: TGCGCCAGCAGCTCACAACAGGGGTGGTATGGCTACACCTTC. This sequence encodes CASSSQQGWYGYTF.

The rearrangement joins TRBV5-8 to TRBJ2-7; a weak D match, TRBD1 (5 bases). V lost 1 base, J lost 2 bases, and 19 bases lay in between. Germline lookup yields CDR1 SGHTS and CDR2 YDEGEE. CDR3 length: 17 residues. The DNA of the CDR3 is TGTGCCAGCAGCTTGTTCCCCAGCCCGACAGCCGCCTACGAGCAGTACTTC. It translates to CASSLFPSPTAAYEQYF. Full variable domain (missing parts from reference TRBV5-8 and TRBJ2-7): EAGVTQSPTHLIKTRGQQATLRCSPISGHTSVYWYQQALGLGLQFLLWYDEGEERNRGNFPPRFSGRQFPNYSSELNVNALELEDSALYLCASSLFPSPTAAYEQYFGPGTRLTVT.

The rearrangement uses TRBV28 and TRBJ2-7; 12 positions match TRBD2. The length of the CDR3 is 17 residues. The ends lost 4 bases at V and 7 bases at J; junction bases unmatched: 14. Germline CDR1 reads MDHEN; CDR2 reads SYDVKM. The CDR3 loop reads CASSSWELAGGPGEQYF. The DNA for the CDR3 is TGTGCCAGCAGTTCCTGGGAGCTAGCGGGGGGGCCTGGGGAGCAGTACTTC.

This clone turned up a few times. CDR3 loop: CASSLGTRRGGRGSYEQYF. The CDR3 DNA sequence: TGTGCCAGCAGCTTAGGTACAAGAAGGGGCGGGAGGGGCTCCTACGAGCAGTACTTC. This chain uses TRBV7-8 with TRBJ2-7; 9 nucleotides match TRBD2. Germline V lookup: CDR1 SGHVS, CDR2 FQNEAQ. The CDR3 has 19 amino acids. Trimming at V came to 1 base and at J to 0 bases, leaving 13 bases not matched to a gene.

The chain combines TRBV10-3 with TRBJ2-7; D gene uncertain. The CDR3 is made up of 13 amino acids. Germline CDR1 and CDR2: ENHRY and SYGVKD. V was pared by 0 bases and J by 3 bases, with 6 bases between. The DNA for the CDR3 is TGTGCCATCAGTGAGTCGGTGTACTACGAGCAGTACTTC. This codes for CAISESVYYEQYF.

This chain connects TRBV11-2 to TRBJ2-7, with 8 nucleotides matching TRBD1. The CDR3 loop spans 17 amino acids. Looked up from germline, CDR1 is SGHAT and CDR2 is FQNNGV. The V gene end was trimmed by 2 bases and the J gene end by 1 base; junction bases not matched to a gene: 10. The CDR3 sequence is CASSLYSGTGDSYEQYF. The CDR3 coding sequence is TGTGCCAGCAGCTTATACTCCGGGACAGGCGATTCCTACGAGCAGTACTTC. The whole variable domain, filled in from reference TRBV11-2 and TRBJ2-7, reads EAGVAQSPRYKIIEKRQSVAFWCNPISGHATLYWYQQILGQGPKLLIQFQNNGVVDDSQLPKDRFSAERLKGVDSTLKIQPAKLEDSAVYLCASSLYSGTGDSYEQYFGPGTRLTVT.

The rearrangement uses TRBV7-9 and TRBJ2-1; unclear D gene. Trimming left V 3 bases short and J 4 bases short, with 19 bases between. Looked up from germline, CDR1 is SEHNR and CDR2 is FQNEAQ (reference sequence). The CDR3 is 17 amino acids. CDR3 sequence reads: CASSFWSNREGYNEQFF. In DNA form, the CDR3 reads TGTGCCAGCAGCTTCTGGTCGAATAGGGAAGGGTACAATGAGCAGTTCTTC.